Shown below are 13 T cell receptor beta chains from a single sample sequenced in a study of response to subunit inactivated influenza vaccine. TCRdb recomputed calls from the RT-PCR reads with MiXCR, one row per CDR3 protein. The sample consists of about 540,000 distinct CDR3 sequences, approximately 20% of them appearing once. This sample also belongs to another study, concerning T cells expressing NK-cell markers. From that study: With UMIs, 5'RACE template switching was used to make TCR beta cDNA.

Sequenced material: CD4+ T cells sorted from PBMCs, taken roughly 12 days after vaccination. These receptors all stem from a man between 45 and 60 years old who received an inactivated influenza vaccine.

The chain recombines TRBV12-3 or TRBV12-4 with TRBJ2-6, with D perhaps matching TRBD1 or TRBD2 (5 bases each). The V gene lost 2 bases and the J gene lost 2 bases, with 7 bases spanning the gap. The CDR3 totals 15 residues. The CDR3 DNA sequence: TGTGCCAGCAGTTTAATGGGGGCTGGGGCCAACGTCCTGACTTTC. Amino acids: CASSLMGAGANVLTF.

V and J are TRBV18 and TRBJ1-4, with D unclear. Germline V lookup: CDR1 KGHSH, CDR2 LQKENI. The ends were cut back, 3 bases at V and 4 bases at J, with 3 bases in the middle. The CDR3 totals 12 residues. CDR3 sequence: CASSPINEKLFF. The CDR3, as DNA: TGTGCCAGCTCACCGATTAATGAAAAACTGTTTTTT.

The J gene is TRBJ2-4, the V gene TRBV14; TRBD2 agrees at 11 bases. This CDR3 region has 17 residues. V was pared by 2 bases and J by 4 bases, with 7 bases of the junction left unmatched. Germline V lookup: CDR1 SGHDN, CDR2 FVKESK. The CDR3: CASSQPGLADSKNIQYF. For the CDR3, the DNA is TGTGCCAGCAGCCAACCGGGACTAGCGGACAGTAAAAACATTCAGTACTTC.

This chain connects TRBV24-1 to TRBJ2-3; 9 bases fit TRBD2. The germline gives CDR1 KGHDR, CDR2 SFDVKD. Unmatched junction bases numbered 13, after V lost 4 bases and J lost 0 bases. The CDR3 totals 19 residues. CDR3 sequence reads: CATSDPFGGGVSSTDTQYF. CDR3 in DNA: TGTGCCACCAGTGACCCCTTCGGCGGGGGGGTGTCTAGCACAGATACGCAGTATTTT.

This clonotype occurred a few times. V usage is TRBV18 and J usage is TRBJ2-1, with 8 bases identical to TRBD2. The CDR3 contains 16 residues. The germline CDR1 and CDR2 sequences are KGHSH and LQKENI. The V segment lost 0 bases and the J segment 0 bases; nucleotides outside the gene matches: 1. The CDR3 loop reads CASSPPSGSSYNEQFF. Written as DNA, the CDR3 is TGTGCCAGCTCACCACCAAGCGGGAGCTCCTACAATGAGCAGTTCTTC. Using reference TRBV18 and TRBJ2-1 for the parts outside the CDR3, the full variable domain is NAGVMQNPRHLVRRRGQEARLRCSPMKGHSHVYWYRQLPEEGLKFMVYLQKENIIDESGMPKERFSAEFPKEGPSILRIQQVVRGDSAAYFCASSPPSGSSYNEQFFGPGTRLTVL.

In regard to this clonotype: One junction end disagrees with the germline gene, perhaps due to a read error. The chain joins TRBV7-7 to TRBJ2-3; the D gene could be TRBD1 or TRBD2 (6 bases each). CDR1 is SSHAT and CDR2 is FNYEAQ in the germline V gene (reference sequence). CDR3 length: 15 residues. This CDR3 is CASSRRGGRSDTQYF. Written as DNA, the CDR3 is TGTGCTAGCAGCCGAAGAGGGGGGCGGTCAGATACGCAGTATTTT.

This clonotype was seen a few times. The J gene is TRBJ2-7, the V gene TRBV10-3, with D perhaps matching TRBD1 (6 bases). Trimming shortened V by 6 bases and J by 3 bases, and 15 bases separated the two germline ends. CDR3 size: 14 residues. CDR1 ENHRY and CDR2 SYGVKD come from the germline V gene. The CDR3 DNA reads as TGTGCCATCAGGCGGGCAGGGGAAGGCTACGAGCAGTACTTC. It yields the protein CAIRRAGEGYEQYF.

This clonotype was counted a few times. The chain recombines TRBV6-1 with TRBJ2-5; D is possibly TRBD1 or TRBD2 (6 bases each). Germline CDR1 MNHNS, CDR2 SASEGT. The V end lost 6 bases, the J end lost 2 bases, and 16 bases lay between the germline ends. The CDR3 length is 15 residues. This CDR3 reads CASRARGEIQETQYF. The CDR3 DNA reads TGTGCCAGCAGGGCAAGGGGGGAAATACAAGAGACCCAGTACTTC.

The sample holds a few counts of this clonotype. The chain's CDR3 is CSARQGEYQPQHF. The DNA of the CDR3 is TGCAGTGCCCGACAGGGGGAATATCAGCCCCAGCATTTT. The chain carries TRBV20-1 and TRBJ1-5; TRBD1 matches 9 bases. The CDR3 is 13 residues long. CDR1 and CDR2 (germline): DFQATT, SNEGSKA (reference sequence). After removal of 6 bases from V and 5 bases from J, the junction contained 5 bases not matched to a gene.

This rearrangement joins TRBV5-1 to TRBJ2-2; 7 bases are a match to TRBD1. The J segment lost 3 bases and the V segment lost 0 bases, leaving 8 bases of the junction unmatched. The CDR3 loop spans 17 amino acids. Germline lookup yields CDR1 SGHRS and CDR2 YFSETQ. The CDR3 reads CASSLAMPGGHTGELFF. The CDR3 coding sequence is TGCGCCAGCAGCTTGGCCATGCCAGGGGGACACACCGGGGAGCTGTTTTTT.

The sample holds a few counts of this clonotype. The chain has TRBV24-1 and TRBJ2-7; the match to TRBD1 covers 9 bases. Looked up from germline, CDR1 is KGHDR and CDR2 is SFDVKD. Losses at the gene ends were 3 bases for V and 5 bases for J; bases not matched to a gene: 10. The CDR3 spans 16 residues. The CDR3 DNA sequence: TGTGCCACCAGTGATGGAACGGGACAGGGATACCACGAGCAGTACTTC. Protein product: CATSDGTGQGYHEQYF.

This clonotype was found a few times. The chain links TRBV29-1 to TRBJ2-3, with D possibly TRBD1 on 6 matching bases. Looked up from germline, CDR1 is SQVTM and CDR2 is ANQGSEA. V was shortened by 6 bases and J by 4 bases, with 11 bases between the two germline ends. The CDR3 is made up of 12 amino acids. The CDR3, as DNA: TGCAGCGTCGGTCAGGGGCCAGATACGCAGTATTTT. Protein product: CSVGQGPDTQYF.

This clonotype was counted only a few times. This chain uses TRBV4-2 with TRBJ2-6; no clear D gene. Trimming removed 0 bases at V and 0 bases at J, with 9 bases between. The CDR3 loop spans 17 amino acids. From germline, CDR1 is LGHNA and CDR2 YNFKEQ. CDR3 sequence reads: CASSQEGSPSGANVLTF. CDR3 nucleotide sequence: TGTGCCAGCAGCCAAGAGGGCTCGCCCTCTGGGGCCAACGTCCTGACTTTC.